Below, one T cell receptor (beta chain) is given with its context. V was clipped by 3 bases and J by 2 bases, with 6 bases between them. The CDR3 contains 13 residues. CDR1 is MNHEY and CDR2 is SMNVEV in the germline V gene (reference sequence). Profiled with immunoSEQ multiplex PCR; TCRdb holds only in-frame clones, not every one. Of fewer than 40,000 clones listed, 85% to 95% are singletons. This entry belongs to a study of T cell changes during pregnancy in multiple sclerosis. Here the sequenced sample was CD4+ T cells from peripheral blood mononuclear cells, taken in the second trimester of pregnancy. The rearrangement joins TRBV27 to TRBJ2-3; no clear D. The sequence was obtained from a female donor with multiple sclerosis, enrolled in a pregnancy study. DNA for the CDR3: TGTGCCAGCAGTTTCGTGTACACAGATACGCAGTATTTT. Its protein product is CASSFVYTDTQYF.